This is a list of T cell receptor beta chains from one sample in a study of blood T cell repertoires in COVID-19. Only in-frame clones appear in the TCRdb table, and some are missing; sequencing was by immunoSEQ multiplex PCR. The sample comprises 70,000 or so clones, roughly 84% of which are singletons, and approximately 28% rests with the top ten. The sample was peripheral blood. These receptor sequences come from a woman aged 80 or over with active or convalescent COVID-19. Both conserved end residues are part of each CDR3.

j_call | v_call | cdr3_length | cdr3_aa
TRBJ2-5 | TRBV30 | 15 | CAWRALAGYQETQYF
TRBJ1-1 | TRBV28 | 15 | CASSLEGEWNTEAFF
TRBJ1-4 | TRBV2 | 15 | CASSPTGVLGEKLFF
TRBJ2-5 | TRBV2 | 13 | CASMPDIQETQYF
TRBJ2-5 | TRBV24-1 | 15 | CATSDPGQGAETQYF
TRBJ2-3 | TRBV3-1/TRBV3-2 | 16 | CASSHFGTTSTDTQYF
TRBJ1-6 | TRBV19 | 14 | CASSMDRANSPLHF
TRBJ1-6 | TRBV27 | 16 | CASSSPTGSFGSPLHF
TRBJ1-1 | TRBV18 | 16 | CASSPEGGRLNTEAFF
TRBJ2-7 | TRBV2 | 13 | CASSGQIIYEQYF
TRBJ2-1 | TRBV7-2 | 16 | CASTLSPGLSYNEQFF
TRBJ1-4 | TRBV2 | 14 | CASSFTGSGEKLFF
TRBJ2-2 | TRBV3-1/TRBV3-2 | 15 | CASSQPDWRPGELFF
TRBJ2-3 | TRBV6-5 | 11 | CASRAFDTQYF
TRBJ2-4 | TRBV19 | 13 | CASTQTGGLIQYF
TRBJ1-2 | TRBV6-5 | 15 | CASSYSGQGVDGYTF
TRBJ1-2 | TRBV6-5 | 13 | CASSYRANYGYTF
TRBJ1-6 | TRBV19 | 13 | CASRGTPGAPLHF
TRBJ2-3 | TRBV19 | 16 | CASSDHGLAGTDTQYF
TRBJ2-7 | TRBV2 | 12 | CASRPHEYEQYF
TRBJ2-7 | TRBV6-5 | 12 | CASSYTGIEQYF
TRBJ2-2 | TRBV10-3 | 15 | CAIFERGEITGELFF
TRBJ2-5 | TRBV9 | 13 | CASSWMAEETQYF
TRBJ1-5 | TRBV30 | 17 | CAWSDTLPGVSNQPQHF
TRBJ1-2 | TRBV28 | 13 | CASSLGGAYGYTF
TRBJ2-7 | TRBV5-5 | 14 | CASSLVPSPYEQYF
TRBJ1-5 | TRBV2 | 14 | CASSIGTGTQPQHF
TRBJ2-1 | TRBV7-2 | 16 | CASSLYTPPSYNEQFF
TRBJ2-7 | TRBV19 | 14 | CASSLKTGVYEQYF
TRBJ2-1 | TRBV2 | 12 | CASSEQKNEQFF
TRBJ1-2 | TRBV10-1 | 15 | CASSDPRSYNYGYTF
TRBJ2-1 | TRBV11-2 | 17 | CASRTGLAGGFRHEQFF
TRBJ1-2 | TRBV18 | 13 | CASSPGGRYGYTF
TRBJ2-1 | TRBV19 | 20 | CASSILAGTAYYRDLNEQFF
TRBJ1-1 | TRBV7-6 | 13 | CASSFRRRAEAFF
TRBJ1-1 | TRBV28 | 15 | CASSFIQGRAREAFF
TRBJ1-3 | TRBV15 | 15 | CATSRDGLSGNTIYF
TRBJ2-5 | TRBV30 | 16 | CAWSKTGTGVWETQYF
TRBJ2-6 | TRBV6-1 | 16 | CASSVKALSGANVLTF
TRBJ1-2 | TRBV10-3 | 14 | CAISEPRQPYGYTF
TRBJ2-5 | TRBV5-1 | 15 | CASSLGTSWGETQYF
TRBJ2-5 | TRBV10-3 | 18 | CAISRTGVSGLDEETQYF
TRBJ1-2 | TRBV6-2/TRBV6-3 | 13 | CASSYKSNYGYTF
TRBJ1-2 | TRBV7-2 | 16 | CASSSIAGRAGVGYTF
TRBJ1-2 | TRBV4-2 | 22 | CASSQERIRDRGRVALGYGYTF
TRBJ2-4 | TRBV19 | 13 | CATSSSAKNIQYF
TRBJ2-7 | TRBV5-1 | 14 | CASNSGTGGYEQYF
TRBJ2-1 | TRBV13 | 19 | CASSVSWGPGLADYNEQFF
TRBJ2-1 | TRBV7-9 | 13 | CAGLAGDYNEQFF
TRBJ1-6 | TRBV2 | 15 | CASDQQGAGNSPLHF
TRBJ2-3 | TRBV6-5 | 13 | CATTGLAWGAQYF
TRBJ1-4 | TRBV19 | 15 | CASSINRPYGEKLFF
TRBJ1-2 | TRBV2 | 15 | CASSEAFRGLGGYTF
TRBJ2-2 | TRBV5-4 | 18 | CASSRTIAGGRNTGELFF
TRBJ1-2 | TRBV28 | 13 | CASRRVDRGSYTF
TRBJ2-1 | TRBV7-2 | 15 | CASRMGSGGVNEQFF
TRBJ2-5 | TRBV21-1 | 12 | CASRQGGQTQYF
TRBJ2-3 | TRBV6-4 | 13 | CASRGDYTDTQYF
TRBJ1-6 | TRBV19 | 15 | CASSITGRVNSPLHF